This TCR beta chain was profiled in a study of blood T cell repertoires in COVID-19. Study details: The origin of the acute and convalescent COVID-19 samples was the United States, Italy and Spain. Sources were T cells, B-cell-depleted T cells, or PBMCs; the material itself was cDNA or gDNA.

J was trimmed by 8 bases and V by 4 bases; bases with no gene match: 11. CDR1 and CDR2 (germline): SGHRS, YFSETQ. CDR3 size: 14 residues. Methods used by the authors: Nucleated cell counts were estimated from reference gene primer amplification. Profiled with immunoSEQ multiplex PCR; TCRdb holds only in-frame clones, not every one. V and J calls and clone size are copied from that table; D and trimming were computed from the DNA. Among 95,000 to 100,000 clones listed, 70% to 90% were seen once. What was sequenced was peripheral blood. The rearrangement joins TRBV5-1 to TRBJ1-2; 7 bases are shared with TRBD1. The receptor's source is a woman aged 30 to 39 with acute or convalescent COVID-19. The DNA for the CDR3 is TGCGCCAGCAGCGCAGGGACAGCCAAGGACGGCTACACCTTC. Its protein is CASSAGTAKDGYTF.